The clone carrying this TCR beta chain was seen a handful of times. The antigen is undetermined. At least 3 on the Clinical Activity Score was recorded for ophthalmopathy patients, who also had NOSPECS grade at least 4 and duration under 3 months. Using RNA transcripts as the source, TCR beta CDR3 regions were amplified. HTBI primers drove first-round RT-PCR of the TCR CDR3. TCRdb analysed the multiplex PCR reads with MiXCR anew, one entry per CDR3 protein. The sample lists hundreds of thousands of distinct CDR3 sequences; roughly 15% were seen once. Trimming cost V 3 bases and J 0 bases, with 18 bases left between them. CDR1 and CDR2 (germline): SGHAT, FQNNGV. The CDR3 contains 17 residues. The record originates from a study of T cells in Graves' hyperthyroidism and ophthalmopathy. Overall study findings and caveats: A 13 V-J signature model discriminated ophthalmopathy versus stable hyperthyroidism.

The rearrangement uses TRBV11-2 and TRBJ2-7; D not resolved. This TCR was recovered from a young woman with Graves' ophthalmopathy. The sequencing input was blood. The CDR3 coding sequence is TGTGCCAGCAGCTTTGGGATAGCCGGCGCGAGCTCCTACGAGCAGTACTTC. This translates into CASSFGIAGASSYEQYF.